The 3 T cell receptor beta chains below come from one sample, sequenced in a study of beta chain features in type 1 diabetes. Overall study results and limits: Moderate but significant shortening of TCRB CDR3s was recorded in all four CD4+ subsets from Type 1 diabetes patients.

The antigens of these receptors remain unknown. What was sequenced were expressed TCRB transcripts, since all of the isolated RNA had been reverse transcribed. Sequencing used immunoSEQ multiplex PCR; TCRdb keeps in-frame clones, though not all of them. The sample consists of roughly 150,000 clones, 8% to 9.5% of them appearing once. Source material: central memory CD4+ T cells from blood. Receptors were obtained from a woman younger than 35 with type 1 diabetes.

This clone showed up just a few times. The same CDR3 can be traced to other DNA sequences in this sample. The CDR3 sequence is CASSLAGNYGYTF. CDR3 DNA sequence: TGTGCCAGCAGCTTAGCAGGGAACTATGGCTACACCTTC. This chain joins TRBV11-2 and TRBJ1-2, with a tentative D call TRBD1 (5 bases). Germline loops: CDR1 SGHAT, CDR2 FQNNGV. The CDR3 is made up of 13 amino acids. With 1 base removed from V and 2 bases from J, the gap between germline ends came to 5 bases.

This clone occurred a few times. One end of the junction does not line up with germline, which may come from a read error. The rearrangement uses TRBV7-7 and TRBJ2-5; 8 nucleotides match TRBD2. The CDR3 has 14 amino acids. Germline V gene sequence: CDR1 SSHAT, CDR2 FNYEAQ (reference sequence). CDR3 sequence: CASSPVGREVTQYF. Here the CDR3 DNA reads TGTGCTAGCAGCCCTGTGGGGCGGGAGGTAACCCAGTACTTC.

In this sample, this clone turned up a few times. This chain uses TRBV7-2 with TRBJ1-5; D is undetermined. This CDR3 spans 13 amino acids. V was clipped by 6 bases and J by 5 bases, with 11 bases between them. The germline V gene encodes CDR1 SGHTA and CDR2 FQGNSA. The CDR3 here is CASSQQRYQPQHF. The DNA for the CDR3 is TGTGCCAGCAGTCAACAGAGATATCAGCCCCAGCATTTT.